A selection of T cell receptor beta chains follows, all from one sample in a study of OX40 agonist ivuxolimab in advanced cancers. Clones were read by immunoSEQ multiplex PCR, and TCRdb kept only the in-frame ones, dropping some. The sample has some 35,000 clones; about 84% are singletons. This specimen consisted of CD4+ or CD8+ T cells sorted from blood, obtained in a trial of the OX40 agonist ivuxolimab. The receptors derive from an adult with an advanced solid tumor such as melanoma, head and neck, liver or kidney cancer. Both conserved end residues are part of each CDR3. D genes are given only for firm matches. The size field is filled for only some rows; it gives once, few, many or a size class.

few TRBJ2-1 NA TRBV27 15 TGTGCCAGCAGGCCTAGAGGGGGGTCTTGGAATGAGCAGTTCTTC CASRPRGGSWNEQFF
NA TRBJ1-1 TRBD1 TRBV29-1 14 TGCAGCGTTGTTGAGACAGGGGGGTACACTGAAGCTTTCTTT CSVVETGGYTEAFF
NA TRBJ2-7 NA TRBV6-5 12 TGTGCCAGCACGGCTAGCTCTCTCGAGCAGTACTTC CASTASSLEQYF
medium-sized TRBJ2-7 NA TRBV7-9 13 TGTGCCAGCAGCTCCCCCGGGACCCACGAGCAGTACTTC CASSSPGTHEQYF
NA TRBJ1-1 NA TRBV6-6 13 TGTGCCAGCAGTTACGGAACAGGGTCGGAGGCTTTCTTT CASSYGTGSEAFF
NA TRBJ2-6 NA TRBV6-4 19 TGTGCCAGCAGTGACAAACCGGGACACCCCATCTCTGGGGCCAACGTCCTGACTTTC CASSDKPGHPISGANVLTF
few TRBJ2-7 NA TRBV19 15 TGTGCCAGTAGTATAGGTTACGGGCTTTACTACGAGCAGTACTTC CASSIGYGLYYEQYF
NA TRBJ2-5 NA TRBV27 14 TGTGCCAGCAGGAGAATCGGCGGCCAAGAGACCCAGTACTTC CASRRIGGQETQYF
NA TRBJ1-1 TRBD1 TRBV5-6 13 TGTGCCAGCAGCCTGCGGGACAGGGATAGGGCTTTCTTT CASSLRDRDRAFF
once TRBJ2-7 NA TRBV19 13 TGTGCCAGTAGTTGGACAGTGAACTACGAGCAGTACTTC CASSWTVNYEQYF